Included here is one TCR beta chain sequence, with context. What this receptor recognizes is not known. Within one base of it there is no much larger clone, and no base qualities were kept. V gives up 4 bases and J gives up 0 bases, and the segment between their germline ends measures 9 bases. As encoded in the germline V gene (reference sequence), CDR1 is LNHDA while CDR2 is SQIVND. Spanning cysteine to phenylalanine, the CDR3 consists of 14 amino acids. The entry retains the CDR3 DNA only, 42 bases that are in frame from base 1. This specimen belongs to a study of graft-versus-host responses after intestinal transplantation (dated by TCRdb to the early 2020s). For the study in its entirety: The transplants that recipients received were multivisceral, liver-intestinal, or isolated intestinal. The cohort enrolled some 23 intestinal transplant recipients including one retransplant, and a few patients lacking pretransplant specimens were excluded. All recipients received anti-thymocyte globulin induction followed by maintenance tacrolimus and steroids for around 3 years. A peak of at least 4% donor T cells among recipient peripheral blood mononuclear cells was the definition used for donor T cell macrochimerism. Graft-versus-host and host-versus-graft alloreactive T cell clones were tracked in the graft, circulation and bone marrow after intestinal transplantation using bulk TCR-beta CDR3 sequencing. Alloreactive clones were identified by sequencing pre-transplant mixed lymphocyte reaction products and comparing them with unstimulated pre-transplant donor and recipient T cells. Instead of going to the commercial service, samples from a few later patients were sequenced in-house on an Illumina MiSeq and processed with MiXCR.

The sample's time point label, in plain terms: cells obtained before transplantation from donor or recipient. CD3+CD4+ and CD3+CD8+ populations were FACS-sorted from unstimulated pre-transplant donor and recipient cells taken from spleen or lymph nodes. Libraries were prepared through the immunoSEQ multiplex PCR assay. For most patients, genomic DNA was isolated with the Qiagen DNeasy Blood and Tissue Kit and shipped frozen to Adaptive Biotechnologies for TCR sequencing. High-throughput TCR-beta CDR3 sequencing of genomic DNA from most patients was performed by Adaptive Biotechnologies. The paper's processing steps were these. TCR sequencing data for roughly 18 patients were retrieved from Adaptive's ImmunoSEQ software; a few other patients were processed with MiXCR and VDJtools. To correct CD4 versus CD8 sorting errors, sequences present in both subsets at a frequency ratio below 5:1 were removed. Because the origin of CDR3 nucleotide sequences shared between donor and recipient could not be assigned, those sequences were removed. Alloreactive clones required at least 2-fold expansion over unstimulated cells and minimum CFSE-low frequency of 0.002% (template counts) or 0.001% (read counts). Clones detected in sequenced pre-transplant spleen, lymph node, or MLR CFSE-low populations of the donor or recipient were defined as mappable. The cumulative frequency of alloreactive clones was calculated as a percentage of all sequences, weighted by copy number. In TCRdb, the immuneACCESS table is reduced to in-frame sequences with V and J assigned. These tables do not hold every clone; where another copy was compared, an unresolved V gene accounts for under half, and the others remain unexplained. The V and J calls and clone size come from that table; D and trimming were worked out from the DNA. Counted in this sample were 80,000 to 100,000 clones; approximately 90% of them appeared once. 0.15% to 0.2% of the sample is in the top ten clones.

What the authors observed across the whole study: Early after transplant, peak levels of circulating GvH clones were associated with declines in HvG clones. GvH clones were found in recipient bone marrow, and some of the GvH clones appeared earlier in ileal mucosa or blood, which is consistent with an intestinal mucosal origin. Patients with donor T cell macrochimerism had high GvH to HvG T cell clonal ratios in their allografts. The conclusions were limited by the relatively low number and heterogeneity of the intestinal transplant patients.

The rearrangement combines TRBV19 with TRBJ1-1; no confident D gene assignment can be made. The sample consisted of unstimulated CD4+ T cells sorted from spleen or lymph node cells, taken before intestinal transplant. The source is a human donor who received an intestinal transplant. The nucleotides read TGTGCCAGTAGTAAAAGCCCCTTGAACACTGAAGCTTTCTTT. Its translation is CASSKSPLNTEAFF.